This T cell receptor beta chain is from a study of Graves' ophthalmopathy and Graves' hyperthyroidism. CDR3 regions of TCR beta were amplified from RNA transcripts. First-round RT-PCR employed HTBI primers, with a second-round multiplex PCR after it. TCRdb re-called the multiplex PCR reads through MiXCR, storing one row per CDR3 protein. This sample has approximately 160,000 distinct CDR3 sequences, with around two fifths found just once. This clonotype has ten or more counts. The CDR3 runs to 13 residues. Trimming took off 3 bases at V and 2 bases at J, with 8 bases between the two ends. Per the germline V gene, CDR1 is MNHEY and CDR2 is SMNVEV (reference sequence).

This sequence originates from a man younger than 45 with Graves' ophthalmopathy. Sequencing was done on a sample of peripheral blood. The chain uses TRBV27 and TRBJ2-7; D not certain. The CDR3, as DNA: TGTGCCAGCAGTTTGGGCCCACCCTACGAGCAGTACTTC. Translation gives CASSLGPPYEQYF.